The present T cell receptor (beta chain) was sequenced within a study of T cell repertoires in cytomegalovirus infection. About the study: Carrying CMV and the relevant HLA type showed in public TCR beta signatures. The study's findings and limits: HLA-C-restricted CMV clonotypes gave the most frequent clonotype in two of eight donors. Identification of carriers of CMV plus the relevant HLA was achieved through cumulative public TCR beta family frequency.

The CDR3 is 13 residues long. V lost 5 bases and J lost 1, with 8 bases in between. CDR1 is SGHVS, CDR2 FNYEAQ, per germline. This clonotype is termed medium-sized (0.01 to 0.1%). Its antigen is unidentified. TCRdb ran MiXCR on the reads and lists one entry per CDR3 protein. There are 55,000 to 85,000 distinct CDR3 sequences in the sample; 4% occur only once, and about 20% lies in the top ten. The source is a human donor in good health (CMV status not recorded). Some clones in this sample may be carry-over from other donors' samples. The sample consisted of PBMCs. The chain joins TRBV7-6 to TRBJ1-2; D not certain. CDR3 coding DNA: TGTGCCAGCAGCGCGGACCTTAACTATGGCTACACCTTC. It yields the protein CASSADLNYGYTF.